Listed here are 3 T cell receptor beta chains from one sample, sequenced in a study of response to subunit inactivated influenza vaccine. MiXCR, run by TCRdb on the RT-PCR reads, gives a single entry per CDR3 protein. The profile shows 150,000 or so distinct CDR3 sequences, 11% of them singletons. This specimen consisted of non-naive T cells sorted from PBMCs, obtained roughly 46 days after vaccination. Source of these receptors: a man between 45 and 60 years old who received an inactivated influenza vaccine.

The rearrangement joins TRBV20-1 to TRBJ2-4; either TRBD1 or TRBD2 may supply D (5 bases each). The CDR3 runs to 14 residues. Trimming left V 6 bases short and J 6 bases short, with 18 bases between. Germline assignment: CDR1 DFQATT and CDR2 SNEGSKA (reference sequence). CDR3 sequence (DNA): TGCAGTGCCTTCGCCGCCCCCGGGGCAAACATTCAGTACTTC. Translated: CSAFAAPGANIQYF.

This clonotype was observed many times. The DNA for the CDR3 is TGTGCCAGCAGCCAAGAGAGGCGGCTGGAACGATACTTC. It translates to CASSQERRLERYF. The chain has TRBV4-2 and TRBJ2-7; D unclear. This CDR3 comprises 13 residues. Germline V lookup: CDR1 LGHNA, CDR2 YNFKEQ. The V and J ends lost 0 bases and 13 bases respectively, with 16 bases between them.

This clonotype was picked up many times. The V call is TRBV12-3 or TRBV12-4, the J call TRBJ1-4; 9 bases are shared with TRBD1. With V trimmed by 3 bases and J by 5 bases, 1 base remained unmatched. This CDR3 spans 14 amino acids. The CDR3, as DNA: TGTGCCAGCAGTTTGGGGACAGGGAATGAAAAACTGTTTTTT. Translated: CASSLGTGNEKLFF.